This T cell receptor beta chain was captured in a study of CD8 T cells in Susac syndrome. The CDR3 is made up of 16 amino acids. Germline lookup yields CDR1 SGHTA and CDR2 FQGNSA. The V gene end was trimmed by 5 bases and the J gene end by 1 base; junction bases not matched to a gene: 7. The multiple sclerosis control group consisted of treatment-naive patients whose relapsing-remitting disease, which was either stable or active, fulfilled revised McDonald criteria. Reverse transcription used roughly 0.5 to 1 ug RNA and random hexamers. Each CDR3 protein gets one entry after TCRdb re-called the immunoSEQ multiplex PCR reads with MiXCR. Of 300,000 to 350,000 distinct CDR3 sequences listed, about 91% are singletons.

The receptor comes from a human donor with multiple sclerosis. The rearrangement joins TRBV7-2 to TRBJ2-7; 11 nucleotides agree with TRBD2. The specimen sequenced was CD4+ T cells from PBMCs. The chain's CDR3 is CASSGPGTSGSYEQYF. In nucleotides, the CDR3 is TGTGCCAGCAGCGGACCCGGGACTAGCGGTTCCTACGAGCAGTACTTC. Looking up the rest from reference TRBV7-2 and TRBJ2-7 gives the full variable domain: GAGVSQSPSNKVTEKGKDVELRCDPISGHTALYWYRQSLGQGLEFLIYFQGNSAPDKSGLPSDRFSAERTGGSVSTLTIQRTQQEDSAVYLCASSGPGTSGSYEQYFGPGTRLTVT.